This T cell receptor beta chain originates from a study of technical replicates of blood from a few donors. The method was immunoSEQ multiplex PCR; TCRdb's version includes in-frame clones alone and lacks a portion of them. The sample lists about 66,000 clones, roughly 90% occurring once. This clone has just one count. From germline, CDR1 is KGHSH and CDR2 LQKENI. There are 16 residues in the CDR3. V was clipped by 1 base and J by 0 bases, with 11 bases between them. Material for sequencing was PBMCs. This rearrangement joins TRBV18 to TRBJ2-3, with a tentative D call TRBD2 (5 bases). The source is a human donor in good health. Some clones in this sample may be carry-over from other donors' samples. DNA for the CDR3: TGTGCCAGCTCACCACTGTCGTCGGGAAGCACAGATACGCAGTATTTT. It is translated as CASSPLSSGSTDTQYF.